Presented here are 23 T cell receptor beta chains from one specimen sequenced in a study of tumor-infiltrating lymphocytes in primary liver carcinoma. TCR beta cDNA was prepared out of around 460 ng total RNA by means of a constant-region primer. What produced the TCR beta libraries was three nested multiplex PCR rounds using slightly modified ARM-PCR. Two initial PCR rounds of around 10 cycles each paired TRBV1-TRBV30 forward primers with a C-beta reverse primer. In TCRdb, the multiplex PCR reads were re-called with MiXCR into one record per CDR3 protein. Of about 110,000 distinct CDR3 sequences in the sample, roughly 80% were seen once. Co-extraction yielded RNA and DNA from around 20-30 mg of unsorted bulk tissue. Specimen: liver tumor tissue from sampling region 3. Subset described: tumor region T3, left-lateral pole. These receptors came from a man aged 40-55 years with primary liver carcinoma and hepatitis B virus infection.

DNA for the CDR3: TGTGCCAGCAGCTTGGGCCGAGCTGGGGTCAAGGACCTGACTTTC. It codes for CASSLGRAGVKDLTF. This chain connects TRBV11-1 to TRBJ2-6; D ambiguous. Between the trimmed V and J ends, which lost 3 bases and 15 bases, there was a span of 21 bases. Germline-derived CDR1 and CDR2 are SGHAT and FQDESV (reference sequence). The CDR3 covers 15 residues.

Worth noting for this clonotype: The CDR3 carries no conserved terminal phenylalanine or tryptophan, so it likely arises from a read error. The limits of the CDR3 on the DNA are not certain, so only TCRdb's listed CDR3 is given. The V gene is TRBV6-6, the J gene TRBJ1-1; the DNA was not compared with TRBD1, the D call given in the table. The CDR3 extends over 13 residues, inclusive of both ends. CDR1 and CDR2 (germline): MNHNY, SVGAGI (reference sequence). This CDR3 is CASSTGRTTEALI.

This clonotype was detected ten times or more. The rearrangement links TRBV28 to TRBJ2-7; maybe TRBD2 (5 bases). CDR1 MDHEN and CDR2 SYDVKM come from the germline V gene. Trimming left V 5 bases short and J 2 bases short, with 19 bases between. The CDR3 spans 16 residues. This CDR3 reads CASSPRLWVRTYEQYF. In DNA, the CDR3 is TGTGCCAGCAGTCCAAGACTATGGGTCCGAACCTACGAGCAGTACTTC.

On this clonotype: The junction does not match germline at one end; this may be a read error. The rearrangement uses TRBV11-2 and TRBJ2-5, with 7 bases aligning to TRBD2. There are 18 residues in the CDR3. CDR1 and CDR2 (germline): SGHAT, FQNNGV. The DNA of the CDR3 is TGTGCCAGCAGCCCTAGCTCAACCCAGGGTACTGGGCGGGAGACTCAGTATTTC. This sequence encodes CASSPSSTQGTGRETQYF.

The rearrangement links TRBV12-3 or TRBV12-4 to TRBJ2-1; TRBD1 aligns across 9 bases. The CDR3 sequence is 16 residues long. J lost 16 bases, V lost 5 bases, and 21 bases had no gene match. CDR3 sequence: CASSPRTGAPYNGHFF. CDR3 nucleotide sequence: TGTGCCAGCAGTCCCAGGACAGGGGCGCCCTACAATGGGCATTTCTTC.

This clonotype was counted a few times. The CDR3 region is CACTELYEQYF. DNA of the CDR3: TGTGCCTGTACGGAGCTCTACGAGCAGTACTTC. The rearrangement joins TRBV30 to TRBJ2-7; D remains unclear. Germline CDR1 reads GTSNPN; CDR2 reads SVGIG (reference sequence). CDR3 length equals 11 residues. The ends were cut back, 6 bases at V and 3 bases at J, with 9 bases in the middle.

In the case of this clonotype: One end of the junction does not line up with germline, which may come from a read error. The genes are TRBV12-5 and TRBJ2-5; D is undetermined. Germline CDR1 LGHNT, CDR2 FRNRAP. The CDR3 totals 13 residues. Written as DNA, the CDR3 is TGTGCTAGTGGTTTGGTATGGGAAGAGACCCAATACTTC. Translation: CASGLVWEETQYF.

Worth noting for this clonotype: An end of the junction differs from the germline gene, which may be a read error. This rearrangement joins TRBV4-1 to TRBJ2-7, with TRBD1 as a possible D gene (6 bases). Germline lookup yields CDR1 MGHRA and CDR2 YSYEKL. CDR3 length: 15 amino acids. CDR3 residues: CASSQTHGTTYKQYF. The CDR3 bases are TGCGCCAGCAGCCAAACCCACGGGACAACCTACAAGCAGTACTTC.

On this clonotype: Being one base from a much bigger clone, this may be a read error. The chain recombines TRBV10-3 with TRBJ2-2; 7 bases match TRBD1. V was clipped by 4 bases and J by 7 bases; unmatched bases: 6. This CDR3 spans 14 amino acids. CDR1 and CDR2 (germline): ENHRY, SYGVKD. Here the CDR3 DNA reads TGTGCCATCAGTGGGGCAGGGGACAGCGGGGAGCTGTTTTTT. This translates into CAISGAGDSGELFF.

Points on this clonotype: A junction boundary mismatches the germline segment, possibly from a read error. This sequence joins TRBV6-5 and TRBJ2-1, with 10 nucleotides matching TRBD2. This CDR3 region has 15 residues. Germline CDR1 is MNHEY and CDR2 is SVGAGI. CDR3 nucleotides: TGTACCAGCAGCTTACTAGCGGGGACATACAAAGAGCAGTTCTTC. It yields the protein CTSSLLAGTYKEQFF.

Notes on this clonotype: One end of the junction does not line up with germline, which may come from a read error. The chain couples TRBV6-6 to TRBJ1-1; TRBD1 aligns across 8 bases. The CDR3 has 13 amino acids. Germline CDR1 MNHNY, CDR2 SVGAGI (reference sequence). The CDR3 sequence: CTGSTGGTTEAFF. CDR3 coding DNA: TGTACCGGCAGCACAGGGGGGACTACTGAGGCTTTCTTT.

As concerns this clonotype: One end of the junction does not line up with germline, which may come from a read error. The V gene is TRBV6-1, the J gene TRBJ2-7; TRBD2 is a possible D gene (5 bases). CDR3 length: 13 amino acids. Germline V lookup: CDR1 MNHNS, CDR2 SASEGT. CDR3: CVSTGGSSYEQYF. The DNA of the CDR3 is TGTGTCAGCACCGGCGGGTCCTCCTACGAGCAGTACTTT.

This clonotype showed up many times. This chain uses TRBV18 with TRBJ2-7, with unresolved D. Germline loops: CDR1 KGHSH, CDR2 LQKENI. The CDR3 contains 12 residues. The germline V and J ends were trimmed by 5 bases and 6 bases, with 11 bases remaining between them. CDR3 sequence: CASSVDSVEQYF. The CDR3 coding sequence is TGTGCCAGCTCAGTCGATTCCGTCGAGCAGTACTTC.

As for this clonotype: The conserved closing phenylalanine or tryptophan is absent in this CDR3, likely reflecting a read error. The V call is TRBV10-3, the J call TRBJ2-5; D is tentatively TRBD1 or TRBD2 (5 bases each). The germline V gene encodes CDR1 ENHRY and CDR2 SYGVKD. The CDR3 sequence is 13 residues long. The CDR3 bases are TGTGCCAGCAGTTTGACGGGGACAGAGACCCAGTACCTC. Residues: CASSLTGTETQYL.

This chain uses TRBV29-1 with TRBJ1-5; tentatively, D is TRBD1 (6 bases). Germline CDR1 and CDR2: SQVTM and ANQGSEA. CDR3 size: 13 residues. The CDR3 sequence: CIAGGGANHLQHF. DNA of the CDR3: TGCATCGCTGGAGGGGGAGCGAATCATCTCCAGCATTTT.

V usage is TRBV28 and J usage is TRBJ2-2, with a possible D match to TRBD1 (6 bases). Between the trimmed V and J ends, which lost 7 bases and 7 bases, there was a span of 19 bases. CDR3 length: 15 amino acids. Germline-derived CDR1 and CDR2 are MDHEN and SYDVKM. The CDR3 sequence: CASIIDRRKDGELFF. The CDR3 bases are TGTGCCAGCATCATAGACAGGAGAAAGGACGGGGAGCTGTTTTTT. Together with reference TRBV28 and TRBJ2-2, the CDR3 gives the full variable domain: DVKVTQSSRYLVKRTGEKVFLECVQDMDHENMFWYRQDPGLGLRLIYFSYDVKMKEKGDIPEGYSVSREKKERFSLILESASTNQTSMYLCASIIDRRKDGELFFGEGSRLTVL.

The V call is TRBV11-3, the J call TRBJ2-1, with 8 bases identical to TRBD1. J was trimmed by 8 bases and V by 9 bases; bases with no gene match: 12. Germline CDR1 is SGHNT and CDR2 is YENEEA. The CDR3 consists of 14 residues. CDR3 sequence: CARSSTGVSHEQFF. The CDR3 DNA is TGTGCCAGAAGTTCGACAGGGGTTTCGCATGAGCAGTTCTTC.

The V call is TRBV5-5, the J call TRBJ2-3; 7 nucleotides line up with TRBD2. Losses at the gene ends were 4 bases for V and 5 bases for J; bases not matched to a gene: 16. In germline, CDR1 is SGHKS, CDR2 YYEKEE (reference sequence). The length of the CDR3 is 17 residues. Written as DNA, the CDR3 is TGTGCCAGCAGCCCGACCGGGACTAATGGGAGTGGAGATACGCAGTATTTT. It specifies CASSPTGTNGSGDTQYF.

Note on this clonotype: At one end the junction does not follow the germline gene, possibly because of a read error. The genes are TRBV29-1 and TRBJ2-7; no clear D gene. Germline assignment: CDR1 SQVTM and CDR2 ANQGSEA. The CDR3 extends over 12 amino acids. The CDR3 DNA sequence: TGCAGCGTTTCCATACCAGCCTACGACCAGTACTTC. As protein: CSVSIPAYDQYF.

The chain carries TRBV6-9 and TRBJ2-7, with a weak D call TRBD2 (5 bases). CDR1 and CDR2 (germline): MNHGY, SVAAGI. V shed 11 bases and J shed 5 bases, with 25 bases lying between them. The CDR3 contains 15 residues. CDR3 residues: CAPRHKAAEEDEQYF. The CDR3 DNA reads TGTGCCCCTAGACACAAGGCGGCTGAGGAGGACGAGCAGTACTTC.

The chain combines TRBV29-1 with TRBJ1-3; D unresolved. The length of the CDR3 is 14 residues. CDR1 is SQVTM and CDR2 is ANQGSEA in the germline V gene. Trimming took off 5 bases at V and 0 bases at J, with 11 bases between the two ends. Written as DNA, the CDR3 is TGCAGCGTTTCAACAGTCCCCTCTGGAAACACCATATATTTT. Translated: CSVSTVPSGNTIYF. Using reference TRBV29-1 and TRBJ1-3 for the parts outside the CDR3, the full variable domain is SAVISQKPSRDICQRGTSLTIQCQVDSQVTMMFWYRQQPGQSLTLIATANQGSEATYESGFVIDKFPISRPNLTFSTLTVSNMSPEDSSIYLCSVSTVPSGNTIYFGEGSWLTVV.

A word on this clonotype: Germline and junction disagree at one end, which may indicate a read error. CDR3 in amino acids: CASLLGPGGNVPPGTDMQYF. The CDR3 coding sequence is TGTGCCAGCCTACTAGGCCCTGGCGGGAACGTCCCCCCTGGCACAGATATGCAGTATTTT. The chain employs TRBV6-2 or TRBV6-3 and TRBJ2-3; TRBD2 might be the D (6 bases). Per the germline V gene, CDR1 is MNHEY and CDR2 is SVGEGT. This CDR3 comprises 20 residues.

Turning to this clonotype: The junction differs from germline at one of its ends, possibly a read error. V usage is TRBV12-3 or TRBV12-4 and J usage is TRBJ1-2; 7 bases agree with TRBD1. The CDR3 contains 13 residues. The CDR3 sequence is CTSSPGQTYGYTF. CDR3 coding DNA: TGTACCAGCAGCCCGGGACAGACCTATGGTTACACCTTC.